This section outlines one TCR beta chain sequence together with its context. The method was immunoSEQ multiplex PCR; TCRdb's version includes in-frame clones alone and lacks a portion of them. The table has approximately 66,000 clones, 91% seen once. The data belong to a study of T cell changes during pregnancy in multiple sclerosis. With V trimmed by 4 bases and J by 7 bases, 12 bases remained unmatched. In germline, CDR1 is MNHEY, CDR2 SMNVEV (reference sequence). The CDR3 contains 15 residues. The chain has TRBV27 and TRBJ2-7, with 8 bases matching TRBD2. The sample in question was CD8+ T cells from peripheral blood mononuclear cells, obtained before pregnancy. The TCR sequence derives from a female donor with multiple sclerosis, enrolled in a pregnancy study. DNA of the CDR3: TGTGCCAGCAGTTACGGCGCGGGGGGAGTGGATGAGCAGTACTTC. Its translation is CASSYGAGGVDEQYF.